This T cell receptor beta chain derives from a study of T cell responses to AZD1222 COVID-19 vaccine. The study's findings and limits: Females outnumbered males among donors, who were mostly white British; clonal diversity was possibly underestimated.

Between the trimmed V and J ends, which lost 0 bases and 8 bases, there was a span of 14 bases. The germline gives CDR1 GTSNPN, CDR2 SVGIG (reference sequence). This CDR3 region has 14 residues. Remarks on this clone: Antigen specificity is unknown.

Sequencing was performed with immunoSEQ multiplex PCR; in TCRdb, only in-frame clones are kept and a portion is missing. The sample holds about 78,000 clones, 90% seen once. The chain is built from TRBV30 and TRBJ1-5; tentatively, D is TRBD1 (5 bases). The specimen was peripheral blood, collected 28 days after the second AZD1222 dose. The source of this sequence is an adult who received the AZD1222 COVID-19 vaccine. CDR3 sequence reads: CAWSVYGGGEPQHF. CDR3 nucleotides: TGTGCCTGGAGTGTATACGGGGGAGGCGAGCCCCAGCATTTT.